This T cell receptor beta chain is drawn from a study of OX40 agonist ivuxolimab in advanced cancers. This CDR3 spans 13 amino acids. Germline V lookup: CDR1 LNHDA, CDR2 SQIVND (reference sequence). V lost 4 bases, J lost 1 base, and 6 bases lay in between. Patients with autoimmune history or systemic immunosuppression were excluded. The table came from immunoSEQ multiplex PCR; TCRdb's copy has only in-frame clones and leaves some out. The table records 70,000 to 85,000 clones, roughly nine tenths of them present only once. The source was CD4+ or CD8+ T cells sorted from blood, collected in a trial of the OX40 agonist ivuxolimab. This TCR came from an adult with an advanced solid tumor such as melanoma, head and neck, liver or kidney cancer. V and J are TRBV19 and TRBJ2-3; D unclear. CDR3 protein: CASSTRGTDTQYF. Here the CDR3 DNA reads TGTGCCAGTAGTACTAGAGGCACAGATACGCAGTATTTT.